This entry lists 9 T cell receptor beta chains sequenced from one sample in a study of radiation and T cells in renal cell carcinoma (dated by TCRdb to the early 2020s). The time point label here, explained by the study, means: baseline pretreatment blood. The treatment or condition label here, explained by the study, means: 15 Gy SBRT to primary tumor, nephrectomy 4 weeks later. The library was prepared using the immunoSEQ multiplex PCR assay. TCRdb's version of the immuneACCESS table is confined to in-frame rearrangements and falls short of the full clone set. An unresolved V gene accounts for under half of the shortfall where checked; the remainder is of unknown origin. For this sample there are 150,000 or so clones; nearly 90% appear just once. The ten top clones hold 12% of the sample. Sequenced material: blood, taken from a patient whose treatment included radiotherapy and nephrectomy. The receptors were sampled from a woman between 50 and 59 years old with renal cell carcinoma.

V usage is TRBV10-3 and J usage is TRBJ2-1, with TRBD2 as a possible D gene (5 bases). Germline lookup yields CDR1 ENHRY and CDR2 SYGVKD. V gave up 6 bases and J gave up 4 bases, with 10 bases separating them. The CDR3 sequence is 13 residues long. The CDR3 DNA is TGTGCCATCAGCCTGGACTTGTACAATGAGCAGTTCTTC. It is translated as CAISLDLYNEQFF.

The chain uses TRBV5-1 and TRBJ2-6; no firm D call. The V end was cut by 9 bases, the J end by 0 bases, with 10 bases between. This CDR3 spans 14 amino acids. Germline CDR1 is SGHRS and CDR2 is YFSETQ. In nucleotides, the CDR3 is TGCGCCACCGGTATGAACTCTGGGGCCAACGTCCTGACTTTC. This translates into CATGMNSGANVLTF.

The chain couples TRBV6-6 to TRBJ2-7, with 8 bases that match TRBD1. CDR1 and CDR2 from the germline V gene are MNHNY and SVGAGI (reference sequence). This CDR3 is 13 amino acids long. Germline trimming cut 7 bases from V and 2 bases from J; bases unmatched to any gene: 4. CDR3 sequence reads: CASKRTGPYEQYF. As DNA, the CDR3 is TGTGCCAGCAAAAGGACAGGGCCCTACGAGCAGTACTTC.

V is TRBV2 and J is TRBJ1-5; TRBD1 agrees at 7 bases. Unmatched junction bases numbered 6, after V lost 7 bases and J lost 6 bases. CDR3 length equals 13 residues. The germline V gene encodes CDR1 SNHLY and CDR2 FYNNEI. CDR3 nucleotide sequence: TGTGCCAGCAACCGACAGGGTAGTCAGCCCCAGCATTTT. It specifies CASNRQGSQPQHF.

The CDR3 sequence: CASSCNSWGVCYGYTF. The CDR3 nucleotides are TGTGCCAGCAGCTGCAATTCGTGGGGTGTTTGCTATGGCTACACCTTC. V usage is TRBV25-1 and J usage is TRBJ1-2, with no clear D. Trimming shortened V by 6 bases and J by 4 bases, and 21 bases separated the two germline ends. Per germline, CDR1 MGHDK and CDR2 SYGVNS. This CDR3 is built from 16 residues.

This chain uses TRBV19 with TRBJ2-1, with 11 bases lining up with TRBD2. Germline assignment: CDR1 LNHDA and CDR2 SQIVND (reference sequence). The ends lost 2 bases at V and 7 bases at J; junction bases unmatched: 10. The CDR3 has 17 amino acids. The CDR3 protein is CASSIYGSGRDLNEQFF. The DNA for the CDR3 is TGTGCCAGTAGTATATACGGTAGCGGGAGGGACCTAAATGAGCAGTTCTTC.

As for this clone: The limits of the CDR3 on the DNA are not certain, so only TCRdb's listed CDR3 is given. This chain links TRBV21-1 with TRBJ1-2; the D call TRBD1 from the table was never checked on the DNA. TRBV21-1 is classified as a pseudogene. The CDR3 contains 16 residues when both ends are counted. This chain's CDR3 is CASSKVAPGTGYGYTF.

This chain connects TRBV7-6 to TRBJ2-2; possible D gene TRBD2, 6 bases. The germline V and J ends were trimmed by 5 bases and 2 bases, with 15 bases remaining between them. CDR3 length: 16 residues. CDR1 SGHVS and CDR2 FNYEAQ come from the germline V gene. CDR3: CASSARRGKNTGELFF. The CDR3 DNA sequence: TGTGCCAGCAGCGCTAGGCGGGGCAAAAACACCGGGGAGCTGTTTTTT.

V usage is TRBV5-4 and J usage is TRBJ1-5; D might be TRBD1 (5 bases). This CDR3 region has 15 residues. The V end was cut by 0 bases, the J end by 3 bases, with 10 bases between. The germline V gene has CDR1 SGHNT and CDR2 YYREEE (reference sequence). CDR3: CASSLAGAVNQPQHF. In DNA form, the CDR3 reads TGTGCCAGCAGCTTGGCCGGGGCCGTCAATCAGCCCCAGCATTTT.